A selection of T cell receptor beta chains follows, all from one sample in a study of shared clonotypes between healthy human individuals. Assay used: immunoSEQ multiplex PCR; TCRdb lists only in-frame clones, some missing. The sample has about 1 million clones, roughly 80% seen once. Input material: memory CD4+ T cells sorted from blood. These receptors were obtained from a man between 18 and 29 years old in good health. CDR3s include the opening cysteine and the closing phenylalanine or tryptophan. The D gene is left open where the match is weak. Clone size is shown for a subset of rows, as once, few, many or a class of expanded clone.

abundance: .; j_gene: TRBJ2-2; v_gene: TRBV19; d_gene: .; CDR3aa: CASTEAGGRTGELFF; CDR3nt: TGTGCCAGTACGGAGGCGGGTGGACGGACCGGGGAGCTGTTTTTT
abundance: .; j_gene: TRBJ2-1; v_gene: TRBV5-6; d_gene: TRBD1; CDR3aa: CASSPDRGLTNEQFF; CDR3nt: TGTGCCAGCAGCCCGGACAGGGGATTAACCAATGAGCAGTTCTTC
abundance: .; j_gene: TRBJ1-5; v_gene: TRBV7-2; d_gene: .; CDR3aa: CASSSTGTQPQHF; CDR3nt: TGTGCCAGCAGCTCCACAGGTACTCAGCCCCAGCATTTT
abundance: .; j_gene: TRBJ1-1; v_gene: TRBV28; d_gene: .; CDR3aa: CASSPGLRSQAFF; CDR3nt: TGTGCCAGCAGCCCCGGCCTGCGATCCCAAGCTTTCTTT
abundance: .; j_gene: TRBJ2-1; v_gene: TRBV6-4; d_gene: .; CDR3aa: CAWGGTVHNEQFF; CDR3nt: TGTGCCTGGGGGGGGACAGTCCACAATGAGCAGTTCTTC
abundance: few; j_gene: TRBJ1-1; v_gene: TRBV7-9; d_gene: TRBD1; CDR3aa: CASSRELTGEIAEAFF; CDR3nt: TGTGCCAGCAGCCGGGAGTTGACAGGGGAGATCGCTGAAGCTTTCTTT
abundance: few; j_gene: TRBJ1-3; v_gene: TRBV9; d_gene: .; CDR3aa: CASSVESGRGGGNTIYF; CDR3nt: TGTGCCAGCAGCGTAGAATCCGGCCGTGGGGGCGGAAACACCATATATTTT
abundance: .; j_gene: TRBJ1-5; v_gene: TRBV30; d_gene: TRBD1; CDR3aa: CAWATGFKGQPQHF; CDR3nt: TGTGCCTGGGCGACAGGGTTCAAGGGTCAGCCCCAGCATTTT
abundance: .; j_gene: TRBJ2-5; v_gene: TRBV5-1; d_gene: .; CDR3aa: CASSLGNTEETQYF; CDR3nt: TGCGCCAGCAGCTTGGGGAATACAGAAGAGACCCAGTACTTC
abundance: .; j_gene: TRBJ1-6; v_gene: TRBV6-5; d_gene: .; CDR3aa: CASSYSSDKGSYTLHF; CDR3nt: TGTGCCAGCAGTTACTCCTCGGACAAAGGGTCTTACACCCTCCACTTT
abundance: .; j_gene: TRBJ2-1; v_gene: TRBV2; d_gene: .; CDR3aa: CASSGNSGGWDEQFF; CDR3nt: TGTGCCAGCAGTGGGAATAGCGGAGGCTGGGATGAGCAGTTCTTC
abundance: .; j_gene: TRBJ2-7; v_gene: TRBV27; d_gene: .; CDR3aa: CASSLYGYYEQYF; CDR3nt: TGTGCCAGCAGTTTATACGGGTACTACGAGCAGTACTTC
abundance: .; j_gene: TRBJ1-5; v_gene: TRBV6-6; d_gene: .; CDR3aa: CASLAHSNQPQHF; CDR3nt: TGTGCCAGCTTAGCACATAGCAATCAGCCCCAGCATTTT
abundance: once; j_gene: TRBJ2-1; v_gene: TRBV18; d_gene: .; CDR3aa: CASSGRDSPSNEQFF; CDR3nt: TGTGCCAGCTCGGGGCGGGACTCCCCTTCCAATGAGCAGTTCTTC
abundance: few; j_gene: TRBJ1-6; v_gene: TRBV19; d_gene: .; CDR3aa: CASTQKQGAAPLHF; CDR3nt: TGTGCCAGTACCCAAAAACAGGGTGCGGCACCCCTCCACTTT
abundance: .; j_gene: TRBJ2-6; v_gene: TRBV7-6; d_gene: .; CDR3aa: CASSLAPSGANVLTF; CDR3nt: TGTGCCAGCAGCTTAGCGCCCTCTGGGGCCAACGTCCTGACTTTC
abundance: few; j_gene: TRBJ2-7; v_gene: TRBV5-1; d_gene: TRBD1; CDR3aa: CASSGLTGGGNEQYF; CDR3nt: TGCGCCAGCAGCGGCTTGACAGGGGGCGGAAACGAGCAGTACTTC
abundance: .; j_gene: TRBJ1-5; v_gene: TRBV28; d_gene: .; CDR3aa: CASRQQDYQPQHF; CDR3nt: TGTGCCAGCAGACAACAGGATTATCAGCCCCAGCATTTT
abundance: .; j_gene: TRBJ2-2; v_gene: TRBV18; d_gene: .; CDR3aa: CASSPSGRGSNTGELFF; CDR3nt: TGTGCCAGCTCACCTAGCGGACGAGGCAGCAACACCGGGGAGCTGTTTTTT
abundance: .; j_gene: TRBJ1-4; v_gene: TRBV6-6; d_gene: TRBD1; CDR3aa: CASRKGQGPSNEKLFF; CDR3nt: TGTGCCAGCAGAAAGGGACAGGGCCCCTCTAATGAAAAACTGTTTTTT
abundance: .; j_gene: TRBJ1-2; v_gene: TRBV6-1; d_gene: .; CDR3aa: CASGWSEQAF; CDR3nt: TGTGCCAGCGGATGGAGCGAACAGGCCTTC
abundance: once; j_gene: TRBJ2-5; v_gene: TRBV4-1; d_gene: TRBD2; CDR3aa: CASSQARLAGPRYQETQYF; CDR3nt: TGCGCCAGCAGCCAAGCCCGACTAGCGGGCCCGCGTTACCAAGAGACCCAGTACTTC
abundance: .; j_gene: TRBJ1-5; v_gene: TRBV7-2; d_gene: .; CDR3aa: CASSPRDNQPQHF; CDR3nt: TGTGCCAGCAGCCCTCGGGACAATCAGCCCCAGCATTTT